This is a list of T cell receptor beta chains from one sample in a study of cytomegalovirus exposure and HLA in healthy donors. Profiled with immunoSEQ multiplex PCR; TCRdb holds only in-frame clones, not every one. The sample records roughly 150,000 clones, around four fifths being singletons. Material for sequencing was PBMCs. The receptors shown here come from a man aged 25-45 years in good health and CMV-seropositive. CDR3s leave out the opening cysteine and the closing phenylalanine or tryptophan.

cdr3_length,v_call,cdr3_aa
15,TRBV19,ASSIVTGQGFYNEQF
13,TRBV28,ASSLYITGTDTQY
11,TRBV2,ASRRQIRETQY
12,TRBV5-1,ASSLERGVYEQF
12,TRBV11-2,ASSSTKQFGELF
14,TRBV6-5,ASSYTTGGSQLEQF
14,TRBV6-7,ASAWRGGLPTDTQY
11,TRBV29-1,SARTGGTYGYT
13,TRBV9,ASSPRSGGGETQY
11,TRBV30,AWSVSGGNEQF
12,TRBV6-5,ASSDSGESYEQY
14,TRBV4-1,ASSQEPGGAGNEQF
11,TRBV6-5,ASSRQGGTEAF
15,TRBV4-3,ASSQVGTSGGRETQY
17,TRBV9,ASSVVPSPTGGSGNTIY
13,TRBV4-1,ASSQVPRTGEWAF
12,TRBV5-5,ASSFGGETGTIY
11,TRBV10-2,ASSVGAYNEQF
12,TRBV2,ASSGGGYTGELF
10,TRBV2,AISAAVYEQY
11,TRBV9,ASSVGLAHEQY
13,TRBV6-1,ASSVNRGGNTEAF
16,TRBV5-1,ASSLEQGSLSSYNEQF
11,TRBV5-1,ASSEPRGEKLF